This TCR beta chain stems from a study of T cells after yellow fever vaccination. Losses at the gene ends were 6 bases for V and 6 bases for J; bases not matched to a gene: 8. The CDR3 spans 15 residues. Findings and limits, study-wide: Post-booster repertoires again held most primary-vaccination clones (about 96% CD4, 88% CD8). Only a small proportion of the clonotypes turned up in both the CD4 and the CD8 compartments, likely arising from convergent recombination. Abundant clonotypes (contaminants from the bulk population) could be present in FACS-sorted repertoires.

Production of TCR cDNA was by 5'RACE template switching, which also added a universal primer site and UMIs. TCRdb processed the 5' RACE reads anew with MiXCR; each CDR3 protein has one entry. The sample lists roughly 500,000 distinct CDR3 sequences; roughly 19% were seen once. The sample holds a few counts of this clonotype. The antigen is not known. The TCR originated in a man aged 25-45 years who received the YFV17D yellow fever vaccine. The source was PBMCs, collected 15 days after the yellow fever booster vaccination. The gene calls are TRBV12-3 or TRBV12-4 and TRBJ2-1, with 10 bases that match TRBD2. The CDR3: CASRESGRGGNEQFF. CDR3 in DNA: TGTGCCAGCAGGGAGAGCGGGAGGGGTGGCAATGAGCAGTTCTTC.